This T cell receptor beta chain stems from a study of vaccination effects on CD4 cells after COVID-19. Whole-study context: Early samples were taken at day +14, late at days +241, +227, +161.

Notes on the study in general: Researchers reported few convalescent patients and no early post-infection timepoints in the study.

Data came from immunoSEQ multiplex PCR; TCRdb stores just in-frame clones and leaves some out. The table has 13,000 or so clones, 73% seen once. Note on this clone: Its antigen is unidentified.

The CDR3 runs 15 residues. Trimming took off 0 bases at V and 0 bases at J, with 8 bases between the two ends. CDR1 is LNHNV and CDR2 is YYDKDF in the germline V gene (reference sequence). Before sequencing, viral peptide pools were used by the ViraFEST assay to expand antigen-specific CD4+ T cells. Culture proceeded for approximately 10 days, and CD4+ T cells were then isolated. Between March and December 2020, the person had a SARS-CoV-2 infection that PCR confirmed. Participants got two doses of BNT162b2 or mRNA-1273 vaccine. Wells of around 2 million PBMC each were grown with 10 IU/ml IL-2 and roughly 9.2 ug/ml peptides.

The receptor's source is a human donor who had a prior SARS-CoV-2 infection. The material sequenced was CD4+ T cells from PBMCs cultured with HCoV-NL63 spike peptides, taken after COVID-19 vaccination. The chain couples TRBV15 to TRBJ1-1, with unresolved D. The CDR3 DNA is TGTGCCACCAGCAGAGATCAGCAGATGAACACTGAAGCTTTCTTT. This gives the protein CATSRDQQMNTEAFF.